Below, 20 T cell receptor beta chains from the same sample are listed, as sequenced in a study of beta chain features in type 1 diabetes. The whole isolated RNA underwent reverse transcription, so sequencing captured expressed TCRB transcripts. Using immunoSEQ multiplex PCR, the repertoire was profiled, and TCRdb retains in-frame clones only, with some absent. The sample records under 800,000 clones, about 16% being singletons. Material: naive CD4+ T cells from blood. Receptors originate from a man between 18 and 35 years old in good health.

In this sample, this clone turned up a few times. The genes are TRBV5-4 and TRBJ2-5, with D uncertain. The DNA matches TRBJ2-7 better at its end, which makes the J call doubtful. The CDR3 is 15 residues long. CDR1 is SGHNT and CDR2 is YYREEE in the germline V gene (reference sequence). The CDR3 nucleotides read TGTGCCAGCAGCTTGTCCGCTGACGGTTCCTACGAGCAGTACTTC. It specifies CASSLSADGSYEQYF.

The chain links TRBV28 to TRBJ2-4; 11 nucleotides match TRBD1. The ends lost 6 bases at V and 0 bases at J; junction bases unmatched: 10. The germline V gene has CDR1 MDHEN and CDR2 SYDVKM. The CDR3 is 18 residues long. The CDR3 reads CASSLGQGAMGAKNIQYF. DNA of the CDR3: TGTGCCAGCAGCCTCGGACAGGGGGCGATGGGAGCCAAAAACATTCAGTACTTC.

This chain uses TRBV19 with TRBJ1-5; D is undetermined. Germline CDR1 and CDR2: LNHDA and SQIVND (reference sequence). The CDR3 covers 15 residues. Trimming stripped 3 bases from V and 1 base from J, with 10 bases between. The chain's CDR3 is CASSISTESNQPQHF. CDR3 bases: TGTGCCAGTAGTATTTCAACGGAAAGCAATCAGCCCCAGCATTTT.

This clone turned up a few times. J is TRBJ1-4 and V is TRBV30; 10 bases map to TRBD1. V gave up 3 bases and J gave up 6 bases; unmatched junction bases: 10. The germline gives CDR1 GTSNPN, CDR2 SVGIG (reference sequence). This CDR3 has 16 amino acids. Written as DNA, the CDR3 is TGTGCCTGGAGCGCCCCGTGGGGACAGGGGTATGAAAAACTGTTTTTT. It translates to CAWSAPWGQGYEKLFF. The variable domain in full, completed from reference TRBV30 and TRBJ1-4, reads SQTIHQWPATLVQPVGSPLSLECTVEGTSNPNLYWYRQAAGRGLQLLFYSVGIGQISSEVPQNLSASRPQDRQFILSSKKLLLSDSGFYLCAWSAPWGQGYEKLFFGSGTQLSVL.

Only a few counts were recorded for this clone. The chain uses TRBV6-5 and TRBJ2-7; 8 bases are a match to TRBD1. Germline CDR1 and CDR2: MNHEY and SVGAGI. V lost 6 bases, J lost 5 bases, and 12 bases stayed unmatched. The CDR3 contains 15 residues. Here the CDR3 reads CASSRRQGSGDEQYF. The CDR3, as DNA: TGTGCCAGCAGCCGACGACAGGGGAGTGGGGACGAGCAGTACTTC.

This clone showed up just a few times. The rearrangement joins TRBV19 to TRBJ1-5, with 8 bases lining up with TRBD1. Germline V lookup: CDR1 LNHDA, CDR2 SQIVND (reference sequence). This CDR3 spans 14 amino acids. J gave up 7 bases and V 6 bases, and 8 bases lay outside the gene matches. As DNA, the CDR3 is TGTGCCAGTAGGTCTCAGGGGGCAGGGCAGCCCCAGCATTTT. It codes for CASRSQGAGQPQHF.

The chain combines TRBV20-1 with TRBJ1-1; no clear D gene. Germline V gives CDR1 DFQATT, CDR2 SNEGSKA (reference sequence). The CDR3 runs 11 residues. V lost 3 bases to trimming and J lost 8 bases, with 10 bases between them. CDR3 sequence: CSASGQREAFF. DNA of the CDR3: TGCAGTGCTAGTGGGCAGCGCGAAGCTTTCTTT.

This rearrangement joins TRBV10-3 to TRBJ1-2, with a weak D call TRBD1 (5 bases). The CDR3 is 15 amino acids. CDR1 and CDR2 from the germline V gene are ENHRY and SYGVKD. Between the trimmed V and J ends, which lost 4 bases and 3 bases, there was a span of 15 bases. The CDR3 loop reads CAISGGARMDYGYTF. CDR3 DNA sequence: TGTGCCATCAGTGGTGGGGCCCGTATGGACTATGGCTACACCTTC.

This clone appeared a few times. The J gene is TRBJ2-7, the V gene TRBV11-3, with D tentatively TRBD1 (6 bases). The CDR3 has 12 residues. CDR1 SGHNT and CDR2 YENEEA come from the germline V gene. Trimming removed 5 bases at V and 3 bases at J, with 8 bases between. This CDR3 is CASSQDSYEQYF. DNA for the CDR3: TGTGCCAGCAGCCAGGACAGCTACGAGCAGTACTTC.

This rearrangement joins TRBV29-1 to TRBJ2-5; 7 positions match TRBD2. Germline V gene lookup returns CDR1 SQVTM and CDR2 ANQGSEA. Losses at the gene ends were 6 bases for V and 4 bases for J; bases not matched to a gene: 5. This CDR3 contains 12 residues. The DNA for the CDR3 is TGCAGCGTGGGGACGGGGGGAGAGACCCAGTACTTC. This encodes CSVGTGGETQYF.

V is TRBV19 and J is TRBJ1-1; 7 nucleotides agree with TRBD1. CDR1 LNHDA and CDR2 SQIVND come from the germline V gene (reference sequence). The V gene end was trimmed by 7 bases and the J gene end by 2 bases; junction bases not matched to a gene: 10. This CDR3 contains 15 residues. CDR3 nucleotides: TGTGCCAGTATGCCAGGGGGATGGAGTAACACTGAAGCTTTCTTT. Its translation: CASMPGGWSNTEAFF. Looking up the rest from reference TRBV19 and TRBJ1-1 gives the full variable domain: DGGITQSPKYLFRKEGQNVTLSCEQNLNHDAMYWYRQDPGQGLRLIYYSQIVNDFQKGDIAEGYSVSREKKESFPLTVTSAQKNPTAFYLCASMPGGWSNTEAFFGQGTRLTVV.

CDR3 residues: CASSRETNQPQHF. The CDR3 DNA follows: TGTGCCAGCTCACGGGAGACCAATCAGCCCCAGCATTTT. The V and J genes are TRBV18 and TRBJ1-5; D gene unclear. V dropped 4 bases and J dropped 3 bases, with 7 bases sitting between them. The CDR3 is 13 amino acids. The germline V gene encodes CDR1 KGHSH and CDR2 LQKENI. The variable domain in full, with the rest retrieved from reference TRBV18 and TRBJ1-5, is NAGVMQNPRHLVRRRGQEARLRCSPMKGHSHVYWYRQLPEEGLKFMVYLQKENIIDESGMPKERFSAEFPKEGPSILRIQQVVRGDSAAYFCASSRETNQPQHFGDGTRLSIL.

The chain carries TRBV5-1 and TRBJ2-4; D perhaps matches TRBD2 (6 bases). CDR1 is SGHRS and CDR2 is YFSETQ in the germline V gene. CDR3 size: 15 residues. The V gene lost 3 bases and the J gene lost 4 bases, with 14 bases spanning the gap. DNA of the CDR3: TGCGCCAGCAGCTCCGGGGAGGTGGCAAAAAACATTCAGTACTTC. This translates into CASSSGEVAKNIQYF.

This chain joins TRBV7-9 and TRBJ1-4, with a weak D call TRBD1 (5 bases). CDR3 length: 15 amino acids. V was pared by 5 bases and J by 7 bases, with 17 bases between. Germline CDR1 and CDR2: SEHNR and FQNEAQ (reference sequence). Written as DNA, the CDR3 is TGTGCCAGCAGCATCCCGCTGGGGGGGATTGAAAAACTGTTTTTT. As protein: CASSIPLGGIEKLFF.

This clone was found once. The V and J genes are TRBV5-1 and TRBJ1-6; D unresolved. The CDR3 sequence is 16 residues long. Per germline, CDR1 SGHRS and CDR2 YFSETQ. V shed 0 bases and J shed 2 bases, with 9 bases lying between them. The DNA of the CDR3 is TGCGCCAGCAGCTTGGCCGGGGTCACCTATAATTCACCCCTCCACTTT. This encodes CASSLAGVTYNSPLHF. The full variable domain, completed using reference TRBV5-1 and TRBJ1-6, is KAGVTQTPRYLIKTRGQQVTLSCSPISGHRSVSWYQQTPGQGLQFLFEYFSETQRNKGNFPGRFSGRQFSNSRSEMNVSTLELGDSALYLCASSLAGVTYNSPLHFGNGTRLTVT.

V and J are TRBV9 and TRBJ2-3; the match to TRBD2 covers 8 bases. The CDR3 sequence is 16 residues long. Unmatched junction bases numbered 12, after V lost 4 bases and J lost 5 bases. Germline V gene lookup returns CDR1 SGDLS and CDR2 YYNGEE. CDR3 coding DNA: TGTGCCAGCAGCACTCAAGGTAGCGGGATGGGAGATACGCAGTATTTT. This gives the protein CASSTQGSGMGDTQYF. Complete variable domain (other parts from reference TRBV9 and TRBJ2-3): DSGVTQTPKHLITATGQRVTLRCSPRSGDLSVYWYQQSLDQGLQFLIQYYNGEERAKGNILERFSAQQFPDLHSELNLSSLELGDSALYFCASSTQGSGMGDTQYFGPGTRLTVL.

This clone was observed a few times. The rearrangement links TRBV28 to TRBJ1-2; D not certain. Germline V lookup: CDR1 MDHEN, CDR2 SYDVKM. V was shortened by 6 bases and J by 4 bases, with 15 bases between the two germline ends. This CDR3 comprises 14 residues. The CDR3 region is CASSTITGVYGYTF. DNA for the CDR3: TGTGCCAGCAGCACTATTACCGGAGTCTATGGCTACACCTTC.

The genes are TRBV6-6 and TRBJ2-5, with D hard to call. CDR1 MNHNY and CDR2 SVGAGI come from the germline V gene (reference sequence). V was clipped by 4 bases and J by 4 bases, with 7 bases between them. This CDR3 is 12 amino acids long. Here the CDR3 DNA reads TGTGCCAGCAGTTCCCATCTAGAGACCCAGTACTTC. Protein: CASSSHLETQYF.

This clone has only a few counts. The chain recombines TRBV28 with TRBJ2-7; D is possibly TRBD2 (5 bases). The germline V gene encodes CDR1 MDHEN and CDR2 SYDVKM. CDR3 size: 14 residues. Trimming took off 3 bases at V and 3 bases at J, with 12 bases between the two ends. The chain's CDR3 is CASSFEGLGYEQYF. The DNA of the CDR3 is TGTGCCAGCAGTTTCGAGGGTCTCGGCTACGAGCAGTACTTC. Combining the CDR3 with reference TRBV28 and TRBJ2-7 gives the whole variable domain DVKVTQSSRYLVKRTGEKVFLECVQDMDHENMFWYRQDPGLGLRLIYFSYDVKMKEKGDIPEGYSVSREKKERFSLILESASTNQTSMYLCASSFEGLGYEQYFGPGTRLTVT.

This clone has just a few counts. The V gene is TRBV29-1, the J gene TRBJ2-2; 8 nucleotides agree with TRBD2. CDR1 is SQVTM, CDR2 ANQGSEA, per germline. CDR3 size: 16 residues. The ends lost 4 bases at V and 7 bases at J; junction bases unmatched: 14. The CDR3 region is CSVAGLATVFGGELFF. Written as DNA, the CDR3 is TGCAGCGTTGCCGGACTAGCCACGGTTTTTGGCGGGGAGCTGTTTTTT.